These T cell receptor beta chains were read from a single sample in a study of CD8+ T cells in alopecia areata. Method: immunoSEQ multiplex PCR; TCRdb's copy keeps in-frame clones and lacks some. The table records 200,000 to 250,000 clones, over 60% of them present only once. The specimen was CD4+ T cells sorted from blood, collected at week 4, from a patient treated with tofacitinib. These receptor sequences come from a human donor with alopecia areata. Both conserved end residues are part of each CDR3. A D gene is named only where the DNA matches it firmly.

J gene: TRBJ1-1
V gene: TRBV27
D gene: TRBD1
CDR3 protein: CASSWGQGVSFF

J gene: TRBJ2-7
V gene: TRBV6-1
D gene: -
CDR3 protein: CASSERDNGQYF

J gene: TRBJ2-2
V gene: TRBV25-1
D gene: -
CDR3 protein: CASMSGGNTGELFF

J gene: TRBJ1-5
V gene: TRBV9
D gene: TRBD1
CDR3 protein: CASSVVKVEGQGAGSNQPQHF

J gene: TRBJ2-7
V gene: TRBV25-1
D gene: TRBD1
CDR3 protein: CASSDTGAYEQYF

J gene: TRBJ2-7
V gene: TRBV6-6
D gene: -
CDR3 protein: CASSYYDVTYEQYF

J gene: TRBJ2-7
V gene: TRBV7-2
D gene: TRBD2
CDR3 protein: CASLLALGSYEQYF

J gene: TRBJ2-2
V gene: TRBV9
D gene: -
CDR3 protein: CASSARSDGELFF

J gene: TRBJ1-5
V gene: TRBV29-1
D gene: -
CDR3 protein: CSVEVGSNQPQHF

J gene: TRBJ2-5
V gene: TRBV29-1
D gene: -
CDR3 protein: CSVEDGAYSKPQYF

J gene: TRBJ2-5
V gene: TRBV29-1
D gene: -
CDR3 protein: CSVPRSETQYF

J gene: TRBJ1-1
V gene: TRBV29-1
D gene: TRBD1
CDR3 protein: CSVDETGFTEAFF

J gene: TRBJ1-6
V gene: TRBV27
D gene: TRBD1
CDR3 protein: CASSFRRTGFSPLHF

J gene: TRBJ2-5
V gene: TRBV5-4
D gene: -
CDR3 protein: CASSLPSGETQYF

J gene: TRBJ2-7
V gene: TRBV10-3
D gene: -
CDR3 protein: CAISEWRAERDEQYF

J gene: TRBJ2-1
V gene: TRBV29-1
D gene: -
CDR3 protein: CSVDSGVNEQFF

J gene: TRBJ1-2
V gene: TRBV7-2
D gene: -
CDR3 protein: CASSPDPTGLGYTF